This TCR beta chain is from a study of T cells in women clearing cervical HPV infection. At the level of the study: Cases: HPV16-related CIN3 or worse on histology, a couple of invasive cancers. Case blood drawn at lesion detection; control blood after infection cleared.

Findings of the study overall: Combining TCR richness with V gene abundances gave approximately 0.84 AUC.

To note about this clone: Its antigen remains unknown. The read ends 3 residues shy of where the CDR3 ends; the end is completed using the germline J gene.

Trimming removed 4 bases from V and 4 bases from J; junction bases left unmatched: 6. The CDR3 extends over 15 amino acids. Germline CDR1 is SGHRS and CDR2 is YFSETQ. Method: immunoSEQ multiplex PCR; TCRdb's copy keeps in-frame clones and lacks some. The sample has about 20,000 clones. Dot-blot hybridization genotyped cervical HPV amplified with MY09/MY11 PCR. This clonotype originated in a woman between 18 and 69 years old with a cervical HPV16 infection that either progressed to CIN3+ or cleared (not recorded which). Sample: blood buffy coat. V gene TRBV5-1 combines with J gene TRBJ2-3; 10 positions match TRBD2. The part of the CDR3 DNA that was read is TGCGCCAGCAGCAAAAGCGGGGGGGCCGCAGATACG. Protein product: CASSKSGGAADT. The entire CDR3 sequence reads CASSKSGGAADTQYF.